A selection of T cell receptor beta chains follows, all from one sample in a study of cytomegalovirus exposure and HLA in healthy donors. Libraries were prepared by immunoSEQ multiplex PCR; TCRdb keeps only in-frame clonotypes and omits some of them. The data show 150,000 to 200,000 clones, more than 70% seen once. Material for sequencing was PBMCs. Source of these receptors: a man aged 18 to 29 in good health and CMV-seropositive. CDR3s include the opening cysteine and the closing phenylalanine or tryptophan. The D gene is left open where the match is weak. The size entry is marked missing in some rows and otherwise reads once, few, many or a size class.

D,V,J,size,CDR3,DNA
.,TRBV19,TRBJ2-1,.,CASRQGHEQFF,TGTGCCAGTAGACAGGGACATGAGCAGTTCTTC
.,TRBV18,TRBJ2-3,.,CASSNRPGLTDTQYF,TGTGCCAGCTCAAACCGCCCGGGTCTCACAGATACGCAGTATTTT
.,TRBV19,TRBJ2-2,.,CASSTGFNGELFF,TGTGCCAGTAGCACAGGGTTTAACGGGGAGCTGTTTTTT
TRBD2,TRBV7-3,TRBJ2-1,.,CASSSTSGSLNEQFF,TGTGCCAGCAGCTCGACTAGCGGGAGTCTCAATGAGCAGTTCTTC
.,TRBV7-9,TRBJ1-2,.,CASSLGAVAGYTF,TGTGCCAGCAGCTTAGGGGCAGTGGCTGGCTACACCTTC
.,TRBV6-4,TRBJ2-1,few,CASSVGRSNEQFF,TGTGCCAGCAGTGTGGGCCGCTCCAATGAGCAGTTCTTC
TRBD1,TRBV19,TRBJ1-2,few,CASSMPGQGALRGYTF,TGTGCCAGTAGTATGCCGGGACAGGGGGCTTTGCGGGGCTACACCTTC
TRBD2,TRBV11-2,TRBJ2-7,.,CASSLAGGAYEQYF,TGTGCCAGCAGTCTAGCGGGAGGTGCCTACGAGCAGTACTTC
TRBD2,TRBV5-4,TRBJ2-5,.,CASSQGLAGGETQYF,TGTGCCAGCAGCCAGGGACTAGCGGGAGGAGAGACCCAGTACTTC
.,TRBV9,TRBJ1-1,.,CASSATPQAGNTEAFF,TGTGCCAGCAGCGCAACCCCCCAGGCCGGGAACACTGAAGCTTTCTTT
.,TRBV5-1,TRBJ1-1,.,CASSSAGGAPGTEAFF,TGCGCCAGCAGCTCCGCCGGCGGGGCCCCAGGGACTGAAGCTTTCTTT
TRBD1,TRBV5-4,TRBJ1-2,.,CASSPDRGEKDGYTF,TGTGCCAGCAGCCCCGACAGGGGAGAGAAGGATGGCTACACCTTC
.,TRBV2,TRBJ2-1,.,CASSDFRVEQFF,TGTGCCAGCAGCGACTTCCGGGTTGAGCAGTTCTTC
TRBD1,TRBV27,TRBJ1-2,.,CASSPGQDYGYTF,TGTGCCAGCAGTCCGGGACAGGACTATGGCTACACCTTC
.,TRBV7-3,TRBJ2-1,.,CASSPSGLGYNEQFF,TGTGCCAGCAGCCCCTCAGGGCTGGGCTACAATGAGCAGTTCTTC
.,TRBV5-1,TRBJ2-2,.,CASSPPMQGGNTGELFF,TGCGCCAGCAGCCCGCCCATGCAGGGCGGGAACACCGGGGAGCTGTTTTTT
TRBD1,TRBV27,TRBJ2-1,few,CASSSPRGTGTYNEQFF,TGTGCCAGCAGTTCACCCCGCGGGACAGGGACCTACAATGAGCAGTTCTTC
TRBD1,TRBV6-5,TRBJ2-2,.,CASSSTGTGKTGELFF,TGTGCCAGCAGTTCGACCGGGACAGGGAAAACCGGGGAGCTGTTTTTT
TRBD1,TRBV9,TRBJ2-7,few,CASSGLQGANEQYF,TGTGCCAGCAGCGGTCTCCAGGGGGCGAACGAGCAGTACTTC
.,TRBV7-2,TRBJ2-1,.,CASSLGSGSYNEQFF,TGTGCCAGCAGCTTAGGTAGCGGCTCCTACAATGAGCAGTTCTTC
TRBD1,TRBV28,TRBJ2-7,few,CASPGTGVAYEQYF,TGTGCCAGCCCCGGGACAGGGGTCGCCTACGAGCAGTACTTC
.,TRBV10-1,TRBJ2-7,.,CASSELDLRNGRIYEQYF,TGCGCCAGCAGTGAGTTGGACTTGAGGAATGGTCGTATCTACGAGCAGTACTTC
.,TRBV18,TRBJ2-3,.,CASSPGGPTDTQYF,TGTGCCAGCTCACCCGGGGGGCCCACAGATACGCAGTATTTT
TRBD2,TRBV5-1,TRBJ2-3,.,CASSLVGLAGETDTQYF,TGCGCCAGCAGCTTGGTGGGACTAGCGGGAGAAACAGATACGCAGTATTTT
.,TRBV5-1,TRBJ2-1,.,CASSLEGQGRVFSNEQFF,TGCGCCAGCAGCTTGGAAGGGCAGGGGAGGGTATTTTCGAATGAGCAGTTCTTC
TRBD2,TRBV28,TRBJ2-7,.,CASSFSRLAGGPYEQYF,TGTGCCAGCAGTTTCTCCCGACTAGCGGGAGGGCCGTACGAGCAGTACTTC
.,TRBV28,TRBJ2-3,few,CASSFKRSTDTQYF,TGTGCCAGCAGTTTTAAGAGGAGCACAGATACGCAGTATTTT
.,TRBV27,TRBJ2-1,.,CASKGGNEQFF,TGTGCCAGCAAGGGAGGCAATGAGCAGTTCTTC
TRBD1,TRBV5-6,TRBJ1-1,.,CASSLGDRGPWATEAFF,TGTGCCAGCAGCCTGGGGGACAGGGGGCCGTGGGCCACTGAAGCTTTCTTT
TRBD1,TRBV4-1,TRBJ2-4,.,CASSLRDRIEVLNEKNIQYF,TGCGCCAGCAGCCTTCGGGACAGAATAGAGGTTTTGAACGAAAAAAACATTCAGTACTTC
.,TRBV7-8,TRBJ2-5,.,CASSLPPEIQFQETQYF,TGTGCCAGCAGCTTACCCCCGGAGATCCAATTCCAAGAGACCCAGTACTTC
TRBD1,TRBV5-1,TRBJ1-2,once,CASSVDRASSYGYTF,TGCGCCAGCAGCGTAGACAGGGCGAGTTCCTATGGCTACACCTTC
TRBD2,TRBV7-6,TRBJ2-5,once,CASSLGWLAGTQEETQYF,TGTGCCAGCAGCTTAGGTTGGCTAGCGGGTACTCAAGAAGAGACCCAGTACTTC
TRBD2,TRBV30,TRBJ2-4,.,CAWSRGLAKAKNIQYF,TGTGCCTGGAGTAGGGGACTAGCGAAAGCCAAAAACATTCAGTACTTC
TRBD1,TRBV9,TRBJ2-1,.,CASSLRDRHPVGSYNEQFF,TGTGCCAGCAGCCTTCGGGACAGGCATCCTGTAGGGTCCTACAATGAGCAGTTCTTC
TRBD2,TRBV5-1,TRBJ2-1,.,CASSSLAGPGEQFF,TGCGCCAGCAGCTCACTAGCGGGACCTGGAGAGCAGTTCTTC
.,TRBV11-2,TRBJ1-1,.,CASTLDRMNTEAFF,TGTGCCAGCACCTTGGACAGAATGAACACTGAAGCTTTCTTT
TRBD2,TRBV7-9,TRBJ2-1,.,CASSLPFRGGQFF,TGTGCCAGCAGCCTTCCCTTCCGGGGGGGGCAGTTCTTC
.,TRBV14,TRBJ1-5,.,CASSQEGVQGSNQPQHF,TGTGCCAGCAGCCAAGAAGGAGTCCAGGGATCAAATCAGCCCCAGCATTTT
.,TRBV30,TRBJ1-1,once,CAWTRFQGYNTEAFF,TGTGCCTGGACCCGGTTCCAGGGGTATAACACTGAAGCTTTCTTT
.,TRBV28,TRBJ1-2,.,CASSFVEGLNYGYTF,TGTGCCAGCAGTTTTGTTGAGGGACTAAACTATGGCTACACCTTC